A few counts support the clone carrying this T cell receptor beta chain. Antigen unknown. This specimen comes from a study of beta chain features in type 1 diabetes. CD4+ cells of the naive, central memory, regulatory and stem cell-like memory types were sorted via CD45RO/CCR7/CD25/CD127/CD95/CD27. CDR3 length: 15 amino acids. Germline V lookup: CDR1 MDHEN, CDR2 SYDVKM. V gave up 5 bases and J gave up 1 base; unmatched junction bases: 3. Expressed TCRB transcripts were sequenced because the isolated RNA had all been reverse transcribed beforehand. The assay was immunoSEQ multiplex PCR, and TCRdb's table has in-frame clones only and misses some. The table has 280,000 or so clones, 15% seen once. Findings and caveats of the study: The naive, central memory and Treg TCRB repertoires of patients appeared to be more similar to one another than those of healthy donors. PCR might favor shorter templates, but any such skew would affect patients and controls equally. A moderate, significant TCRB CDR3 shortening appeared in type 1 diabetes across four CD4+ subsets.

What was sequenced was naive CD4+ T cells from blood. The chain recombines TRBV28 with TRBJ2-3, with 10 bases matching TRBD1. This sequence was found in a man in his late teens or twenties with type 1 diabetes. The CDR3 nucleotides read TGTGCCAGCAGTCCCGGGACAGGGGGCACAGATACGCAGTATTTT. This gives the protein CASSPGTGGTDTQYF.